Given below is one T cell receptor beta chain in context. CDR1 and CDR2 from the germline V gene are MNHEY and SVGAGI. The CDR3 totals 13 residues. V lost 6 bases and J lost 5, with 13 bases in between. The assay was immunoSEQ multiplex PCR, and TCRdb's table has in-frame clones only and misses some. The repertoire holds tens of thousands of clones, with roughly 87% as singletons. The data are from a study of OX40 agonist ivuxolimab in advanced cancers. Across the study: Every 2 weeks, patients received ivuxolimab intravenously, dosed at 0.01 to 10 mg/kg. Prior anti-PD-1, anti-PD-L1 or anti-CTLA-4 therapy did not bar entry, and more than 35% had some.

Source: CD4+ or CD8+ T cells sorted from blood, taken in a trial of the OX40 agonist ivuxolimab. The chain joins TRBV6-5 to TRBJ1-1; D is uncertain. This clonotype was obtained from an adult with an advanced solid tumor such as melanoma, head and neck, liver or kidney cancer. The CDR3 bases are TGTGCCAGCAGAAGCGGGGTGGGGACTGAAGCTTTCTTT. Amino acids: CASRSGVGTEAFF.